These 6 T cell receptor beta chains share one sample of origin, sequenced in a study of blood T cell repertoires in COVID-19. Repertoires were generated with immunoSEQ multiplex PCR, while TCRdb's copy carries only in-frame clones and drops some. The sample consists of more than 55,000 clones, roughly nine tenths of them appearing once. Sequencing was carried out using peripheral blood. The receptors were sampled from a man in his fifties or sixties with active COVID-19.

The rearrangement joins TRBV5-6 to TRBJ1-2; 7 bases map to TRBD1. This CDR3 region has 14 residues. Germline V gene lookup returns CDR1 SGHDT and CDR2 YYEEEE. Losses at the gene ends were 2 bases for V and 3 bases for J; bases not matched to a gene: 4. CDR3 nucleotide sequence: TGTGCCAGCAGCTTACCCGGGACAGACTATGGCTACACCTTC. Translation gives CASSLPGTDYGYTF.

The CDR3 DNA reads as TGTGCCAGCAGCGGGGACAGGGACCAAGAGACCCAGTACTTC. Translating gives CASSGDRDQETQYF. The chain couples TRBV13 to TRBJ2-5, with 9 bases identical to TRBD1. The CDR3 consists of 14 residues. V trimming: 5 bases; J trimming: 0 bases; junction bases outside the gene matches: 1. The germline V gene encodes CDR1 PRHDT and CDR2 FYEKMQ (reference sequence).

The chain joins TRBV2 to TRBJ2-5; possibly TRBD1 for D (6 bases). This CDR3 comprises 14 residues. Germline loops: CDR1 SNHLY, CDR2 FYNNEI. V lost 5 bases to trimming and J lost 5 bases, with 15 bases between them. The CDR3 region has the DNA TGTGCCAGCAGTTCCACAGGGATTGCGGAGACCCAGTACTTC. This codes for CASSSTGIAETQYF.

The chain employs TRBV7-2 and TRBJ2-2; 7 bases align to TRBD2. Per germline, CDR1 SGHTA and CDR2 FQGNSA. The CDR3 is made up of 16 amino acids. Trimming took 2 bases from V and 5 from J; bases not matched to a gene: 8. CDR3 bases: TGTGCCAGCAGCTTAAATCCGCGGGAGAGGACCGGGGAGCTGTTTTTT. This encodes CASSLNPRERTGELFF.

The V call is TRBV4-3, the J call TRBJ1-6, with 11 bases that match TRBD1. The germline CDR1 and CDR2 sequences are LGHNA and YSLEER. This CDR3 contains 17 residues. V was pared by 3 bases and J by 13 bases, with 14 bases of the junction left unmatched. CDR3 sequence reads: CASSQATSGTGGYPLHF. CDR3 DNA: TGCGCCAGCAGCCAGGCTACCTCAGGGACAGGGGGTTACCCCCTCCACTTT.

This sequence joins TRBV5-8 and TRBJ1-3, with D uncertain. Per the germline V gene, CDR1 is SGHTS and CDR2 is YDEGEE. V lost 4 bases to trimming and J lost 1 base, with 6 bases between them. The CDR3 has 13 residues. The CDR3: CASSIRSGNTIYF. The CDR3 nucleotides are TGTGCCAGCAGCATACGGTCTGGAAACACCATATATTTT.